Following are 28 T cell receptor beta chains from one sample sequenced in a study of blood T cell repertoires in COVID-19. The protocol was immunoSEQ multiplex PCR, while the TCRdb copy is restricted to in-frame clones and leaves out a portion. The sample consists of 200,000 to 250,000 clones, about 90% of them appearing once. Sample: PBMCs or T cells enriched from blood (not recorded which). Receptor source: a man aged 30 to 39 who had recovered from COVID-19.

This chain uses TRBV19 with TRBJ1-1, with 7 bases fitting TRBD1. Germline trimming cut 4 bases from V and 4 bases from J; bases unmatched to any gene: 6. The germline CDR1 and CDR2 sequences are LNHDA and SQIVND (reference sequence). The CDR3 length is 14 residues. The CDR3, as DNA: TGTGCCAGTAGTAAAGGGGGCGTTGGCACTGAAGCTTTCTTT. Its translation: CASSKGGVGTEAFF.

The chain recombines TRBV18 with TRBJ2-2, with TRBD1 identical over 8 bases. Germline assignment: CDR1 KGHSH and CDR2 LQKENI. Trimming at V came to 6 bases and at J to 3 bases, leaving 9 bases not matched to a gene. CDR3 size: 16 residues. CDR3 coding DNA: TGTGCCAGCTCCCGAGGACAGGGTATGGACACCGGGGAGCTGTTTTTT. Amino acid sequence: CASSRGQGMDTGELFF.

The chain combines TRBV27 with TRBJ2-1; TRBD1 matches 7 bases. In germline, CDR1 is MNHEY, CDR2 SMNVEV (reference sequence). Unmatched junction bases numbered 11, after V lost 5 bases and J lost 10 bases. This CDR3 is built from 14 residues. CDR3 coding DNA: TGTGCCAGCAGTCAAGGGTACCGGGACAGAGAGCAGTTCTTC. It codes for CASSQGYRDREQFF.

This clone has a handful of counts. The chain recombines TRBV30 with TRBJ1-2; D remains ambiguous. Trimming cost V 3 bases and J 7 bases, with 9 bases left between them. The germline V gene has CDR1 GTSNPN and CDR2 SVGIG (reference sequence). The CDR3 has 11 amino acids. The CDR3 nucleotides read TGTGCCTGGAGAATCCCGGGTGGCTACACCTTC. It translates to CAWRIPGGYTF.

The rearrangement uses TRBV24-1 and TRBJ1-3, with D uncertain. V lost 2 bases and J 8 bases, leaving 9 bases between the germline ends. This CDR3 has 13 amino acids. Germline loops: CDR1 KGHDR, CDR2 SFDVKD. The CDR3 is CATSDSGKDTIYF. CDR3 in DNA: TGTGCCACCAGTGATTCGGGGAAGGACACCATATATTTT.

The gene calls are TRBV6-5 and TRBJ1-1; TRBD1 might be the D (5 bases). In germline, CDR1 is MNHEY, CDR2 SVGAGI. V was pared by 6 bases and J by 10 bases, with 24 bases between. This CDR3 region has 15 residues. DNA of the CDR3: TGTGCCAGCAGCCCAAGACAGAGCGGGGCCTCGGGAGCTTTCTTT. Amino acid sequence: CASSPRQSGASGAFF.

The chain joins TRBV6-5 to TRBJ2-7, with TRBD1 matching 10 bases. CDR1 and CDR2 (germline): MNHEY, SVGAGI. The junction had 8 bases not matched to a gene; V was cut back by 8 bases and J by 7 bases. This CDR3 is built from 13 residues. The CDR3 DNA sequence: TGTGCCAGCGGACAGGGGGGGAATTTGGAGCAGTACTTC. Translated: CASGQGGNLEQYF.

This chain joins TRBV10-3 and TRBJ2-1; TRBD2 matches 12 bases. Unmatched junction bases numbered 4, after V lost 5 bases and J lost 8 bases. The CDR3 is 14 amino acids. Germline V gene data show CDR1 as ENHRY and CDR2 as SYGVKD. CDR3 sequence: CAISTSGGIDEQFF. The CDR3 nucleotides are TGTGCCATCAGTACTAGCGGGGGGATAGATGAGCAGTTCTTC.

For the CDR3, the DNA is TGTGCCAGCAGCCGTAATACATACGAGCAGTACTTC. It encodes CASSRNTYEQYF. The V and J genes are TRBV12-3 or TRBV12-4 and TRBJ2-7; D unclear. The V and J ends lost 6 bases and 4 bases respectively, with 10 bases between them. There are 12 residues in the CDR3.

J is TRBJ2-7 and V is TRBV30; 8 bases match TRBD1. Germline V gene lookup returns CDR1 GTSNPN and CDR2 SVGIG (reference sequence). J lost 2 bases, V lost 0 bases, and 3 bases had no gene match. This CDR3 has 14 amino acids. In DNA form, the CDR3 reads TGTGCCTGGAGTGTACAGGGGGGCCCCTACGAGCAGTACTTC. Its protein product is CAWSVQGGPYEQYF.

The chain links TRBV4-3 to TRBJ2-7, with D maybe TRBD2 (6 bases). Germline lookup yields CDR1 LGHNA and CDR2 YSLEER. This CDR3 spans 15 amino acids. Trimming stripped 1 base from V and 0 bases from J, with 10 bases between. The CDR3 sequence is CASSQAGTGSYEQYF. CDR3 DNA: TGCGCCAGCAGCCAAGCCGGGACTGGCTCCTACGAGCAGTACTTC.

The V call is TRBV5-1, the J call TRBJ2-6; D might be TRBD2 (5 bases). Looked up from germline, CDR1 is SGHRS and CDR2 is YFSETQ. The CDR3 contains 16 residues. V was pared by 4 bases and J by 2 bases, with 13 bases between. CDR3 coding DNA: TGCGCCAGCAGCCCGAATCCCGGGGCTGGGGCCAACGTCCTGACTTTC. The encoded protein is CASSPNPGAGANVLTF.

The V call is TRBV12-3 or TRBV12-4, the J call TRBJ2-5; D unresolved. This CDR3 spans 10 amino acids. Trimming stripped 9 bases from V and 4 bases from J, with 6 bases between. The DNA of the CDR3 is TGTGCCAGTGGTAGAGAGACCCAGTACTTC. Translation gives CASGRETQYF.

V gene TRBV28 combines with J gene TRBJ2-6, with TRBD1 matching over 9 bases. The CDR3 consists of 16 residues. The V gene's germline CDR1 is MDHEN and CDR2 SYDVKM. V lost 6 bases, J lost 0 bases, and 3 bases stayed unmatched. The CDR3 sequence is CASRNRGLSGANVLTF. The CDR3 coding sequence is TGTGCCAGCAGGAACAGGGGGCTCTCTGGGGCCAACGTCCTGACTTTC.

The chain has TRBV6-5 and TRBJ1-1, with D possibly matching TRBD1 (6 bases). The V gene lost 6 bases and the J gene lost 4 bases, with 15 bases spanning the gap. The CDR3 loop spans 14 amino acids. Germline V gene sequence: CDR1 MNHEY, CDR2 SVGAGI. In nucleotides, the CDR3 is TGTGCCAGCAGGGCCCCAGGGGATGTCACTGAAGCTTTCTTT. Translation gives CASRAPGDVTEAFF.

V usage is TRBV12-3 or TRBV12-4 and J usage is TRBJ2-1, with D perhaps matching TRBD2 (6 bases). CDR3 length: 12 residues. With 7 bases removed from V and 7 bases from J, the gap between germline ends came to 11 bases. CDR3 coding DNA: TGTGCCAGCAAGCGGGTGGGGAATGAGCAGTTCTTC. It encodes CASKRVGNEQFF.

The chain is built from TRBV7-9 and TRBJ2-2; 7 bases map to TRBD1. The CDR3 is 14 amino acids. Trimming removed 6 bases from V and 4 bases from J; junction bases left unmatched: 5. In germline, CDR1 is SEHNR, CDR2 FQNEAQ (reference sequence). Here the CDR3 reads CASRPTGPTGELFF. The CDR3 DNA is TGTGCCAGCAGACCGACAGGGCCCACCGGGGAGCTGTTTTTT.

This clone was picked up a small number of times. The chain couples TRBV6-2 or TRBV6-3 to TRBJ2-7; tentative D call: TRBD1 (6 bases). V lost 4 bases and J lost 1, with 14 bases in between. The germline V gene encodes CDR1 MNHEY and CDR2 SVGEGT. The CDR3 covers 15 residues. CDR3 amino acids: CASSSDSFNSYEQYF. The CDR3 region has the DNA TGTGCCAGCAGTTCGGACAGCTTCAATTCCTACGAGCAGTACTTC.

The chain links TRBV4-1 to TRBJ1-5; D unclear. Germline CDR1 MGHRA, CDR2 YSYEKL. V dropped 1 base and J dropped 5 bases, with 6 bases sitting between them. The CDR3 totals 13 residues. CDR3 DNA sequence: TGCGCCAGCAGCCAAGGGCTGGATCAGCCCCAGCATTTT. Its translation is CASSQGLDQPQHF.

J is TRBJ2-5 and V is TRBV12-3 or TRBV12-4; D remains unclear. The CDR3 is made up of 11 amino acids. Trimming removed 7 bases at V and 5 bases at J, with 8 bases between. In nucleotides, the CDR3 is TGTGCCAGCACAAGCCGGGAGACCCAGTACTTC. As protein: CASTSRETQYF.

The chain joins TRBV28 to TRBJ2-7, with TRBD2 identical over 7 bases. Germline CDR1 and CDR2: MDHEN and SYDVKM. The CDR3 has 15 residues. The V segment lost 3 bases and the J segment 3 bases; nucleotides outside the gene matches: 8. The CDR3 reads CASSFYAGARYEQYF. The CDR3 DNA reads TGTGCCAGCAGTTTTTATGCGGGAGCACGCTACGAGCAGTACTTC.

The chain joins TRBV3-1 (or the pseudogene TRBV3-2) to TRBJ2-3; 9 positions match TRBD1. After removal of 4 bases from V and 2 bases from J, the junction contained 4 bases not matched to a gene. The CDR3 sequence is 15 residues long. CDR1 and CDR2 (germline): LGHDT, YNNKEL (reference sequence). The CDR3 region has the DNA TGTGCCAGCAGCCCCCGGGACAGGGACACAGATACGCAGTATTTT. Translated: CASSPRDRDTDTQYF.

The chain has TRBV7-2 and TRBJ2-7; TRBD2 is a possible D gene (5 bases). With 4 bases removed from V and 5 bases from J, the gap between germline ends came to 12 bases. The CDR3 runs 13 residues. The germline V gene has CDR1 SGHTA and CDR2 FQGNSA. CDR3 in DNA: TGTGCCAGCAGCTGGGCAGCGCGGGACGAGCAGTACTTC. Translated: CASSWAARDEQYF.

The rearrangement uses TRBV4-1 and TRBJ2-1, with 11 bases lining up with TRBD2. The CDR3 is 15 amino acids. Per the germline V gene, CDR1 is MGHRA and CDR2 is YSYEKL. V gave up 6 bases and J gave up 8 bases; unmatched junction bases: 9. This CDR3 is CASRSLAGAGYEQFF. The DNA for the CDR3 is TGCGCCAGCAGATCACTAGCGGGAGCTGGGTATGAGCAGTTCTTC.

The gene calls are TRBV7-8 and TRBJ1-3; no reliable D call. The germline CDR1 and CDR2 sequences are SGHVS and FQNEAQ. The CDR3 sequence is 15 residues long. V was shortened by 1 base and J by 4 bases, with 11 bases between the two germline ends. Here the CDR3 DNA reads TGTGCCAGCAGCTTAGACCCCGCGAGGGGAAACACCATATATTTT. It is translated as CASSLDPARGNTIYF. The full variable domain, in which reference TRBV7-8 and TRBJ1-3 provide the parts outside the CDR3, is GAGVSQSPRYKVAKRGQDVALRCDPISGHVSLFWYQQALGQGPEFLTYFQNEAQLDKSGLPSDRFFAERPEGSVSTLKIQRTQQEDSAVYLCASSLDPARGNTIYFGEGSWLTVV.

Here the CDR3 reads CAFGLAEYEQYF. The CDR3 bases are TGTGCCTTCGGCCTAGCGGAATACGAGCAGTACTTC. The J gene is TRBJ2-7, the V gene TRBV30, with TRBD2 matching 7 bases. Germline CDR1 GTSNPN, CDR2 SVGIG (reference sequence). The CDR3 extends over 12 amino acids. Trimming at V came to 7 bases and at J to 4 bases, leaving 7 bases not matched to a gene.

The chain has TRBV2 and TRBJ2-7, with TRBD2 matching over 7 bases. This CDR3 comprises 14 residues. V trimming: 7 bases; J trimming: 0 bases; junction bases outside the gene matches: 6. Germline values: CDR1 SNHLY, CDR2 FYNNEI. CDR3: CASNGGGLSYEQYF. The CDR3 DNA sequence: TGTGCCAGCAATGGCGGGGGACTCTCCTACGAGCAGTACTTC. Full variable domain (outside the CDR3, taken from reference TRBV2 and TRBJ2-7): EPEVTQTPSHQVTQMGQEVILRCVPISNHLYFYWYRQILGQKVEFLVSFYNNEISEKSEIFDDQFSVERPDGSNFTLKIRSTKLEDSAMYFCASNGGGLSYEQYFGPGTRLTVT.

V is TRBV24-1 and J is TRBJ2-1; tentatively, D is TRBD1 (6 bases). Trimming left V 6 bases short and J 6 bases short, with 8 bases between. The CDR3 length is 12 residues. Germline V gene sequence: CDR1 KGHDR, CDR2 SFDVKD. In DNA, the CDR3 is TGTGCCACCAGTTTGACAGGCAATGAGCAGTTCTTC. As protein: CATSLTGNEQFF.